This entry lists 10 T cell receptor beta chains sequenced from one sample in a study of CD8+CD57+ T cells in acquired aplastic anemia. Individuals selected for sequencing had exhibited CD8+CD57+ cell expansion on flow cytometry. It was genomic DNA that served as the template for profiling TCR beta VDJ and CDR3. TCRdb used MiXCR to reprocess the reads, holding one entry per CDR3 protein. Found here are about 160,000 distinct CDR3 sequences, more than 40% of them singletons; the top ten hold about 30%. Sequencing was carried out using sorted CD4+, CD8+, or CD8+CD57+ T cells (not recorded which) from PBMCs. The receptors originated from a human donor with aplastic anemia.

With respect to this clonotype: A clone one base away is much larger, so this may be a read error. This chain links TRBV4-1 with TRBJ1-5; D gene unclear. The CDR3 length is 14 residues. Germline V lookup: CDR1 MGHRA, CDR2 YSYEKL. Trimming removed 2 bases at V and 5 bases at J, with 10 bases between. CDR3 sequence: CASSQSKVYQPQHF. The CDR3 nucleotides read TGCGCCAGCAGCCAAAGTAAGGTTTATCAGCCCCAGCATTTT.

This clonotype was seen repeatedly, ten times or more. The chain combines TRBV7-8 with TRBJ1-6; 7 bases line up with TRBD1. CDR1 and CDR2 (germline): SGHVS, FQNEAQ. The V segment lost 5 bases and the J segment 6 bases; nucleotides outside the gene matches: 7. CDR3 length: 15 amino acids. CDR3 residues: CASSETGSGNSPLHF. In DNA, the CDR3 is TGTGCCAGCAGCGAGACAGGGTCGGGTAATTCACCCCTCCACTTT.

In this sample, this clonotype turned up many times. This chain links TRBV7-9 with TRBJ2-4; no clear D. CDR3 length: 13 amino acids. Trimming removed 1 base from V and 8 bases from J, with 9 bases in between. Per the germline V gene, CDR1 is SEHNR and CDR2 is FQNEAQ (reference sequence). CDR3 loop: CASSLVAEDIQYF. DNA of the CDR3: TGTGCCAGCAGCTTAGTAGCTGAGGACATTCAGTACTTC.

The chain couples TRBV5-1 to TRBJ1-1; D perhaps matches TRBD1 (6 bases). The CDR3 extends over 14 amino acids. The germline V gene has CDR1 SGHRS and CDR2 YFSETQ. Trimming shortened V by 4 bases and J by 1 base, and 11 bases separated the two germline ends. The CDR3 spells CASSTGQTNTEAFF. CDR3 in DNA: TGCGCCAGCAGCACTGGACAGACGAACACTGAAGCTTTCTTT.

V gene TRBV4-3 combines with J gene TRBJ2-2; no clear D gene. V dropped 3 bases and J dropped 1 base, with 9 bases sitting between them. Germline V gives CDR1 LGHNA, CDR2 YSLEER. CDR3 length equals 15 residues. CDR3 DNA sequence: TGCGCCAGCAGCCAGTTAGTCCTGAACACCGGGGAGCTGTTTTTT. Protein sequence: CASSQLVLNTGELFF.

This chain connects TRBV19 to TRBJ2-5, with 7 bases matching TRBD2. Unmatched junction bases numbered 11, after V lost 6 bases and J lost 1 base. This CDR3 spans 16 amino acids. Germline V gene data show CDR1 as LNHDA and CDR2 as SQIVND (reference sequence). The CDR3 DNA sequence: TGTGCCAGTAGCTGGGGGGGGACGCACCCCCAAGAGACCCAGTACTTC. This codes for CASSWGGTHPQETQYF.

This clonotype occurred many times. This chain links TRBV11-3 with TRBJ2-2; possibly TRBD1 for D (6 bases). The CDR3 extends over 14 amino acids. Germline V gives CDR1 SGHNT, CDR2 YENEEA. V was cut by 3 bases and J by 3 bases, with 8 bases left in between. The CDR3 DNA is TGTGCCAGCAGCTTCAGGGGCGACACCGGGGAGCTGTTTTTT. Residues: CASSFRGDTGELFF.

This clonotype was seen at least ten times. CDR3 bases: TGTGCCAGCAGCTTAGGGGGAGCTAATGAAAAACTGTTTTTT. Its translation is CASSLGGANEKLFF. The J gene is TRBJ1-4, the V gene TRBV7-9, with D hard to call. The CDR3 contains 14 residues. Trimming removed 1 base from V and 3 bases from J, with 6 bases in between. Germline-derived CDR1 and CDR2 are SEHNR and FQNEAQ (reference sequence).

This clonotype was seen many times. The V and J genes are TRBV19 and TRBJ2-2; TRBD1 or TRBD2 may be the D gene (5 bases each). Between the trimmed V and J ends, which lost 4 bases and 4 bases, there was a span of 10 bases. The CDR3 consists of 14 residues. Looked up from germline, CDR1 is LNHDA and CDR2 is SQIVND (reference sequence). The CDR3 coding sequence is TGTGCCAGTAGTACGGGACCATCCACCGGGGAGCTGTTTTTT. Translated, it gives CASSTGPSTGELFF. The full variable domain, its missing parts supplied by reference TRBV19 and TRBJ2-2, is DGGITQSPKYLFRKEGQNVTLSCEQNLNHDAMYWYRQDPGQGLRLIYYSQIVNDFQKGDIAEGYSVSREKKESFPLTVTSAQKNPTAFYLCASSTGPSTGELFFGEGSRLTVL.

The chain recombines TRBV5-6 with TRBJ1-1; D perhaps matches TRBD1 (6 bases). Trimming shortened V by 3 bases and J by 4 bases, and 13 bases separated the two germline ends. This CDR3 comprises 14 residues. CDR1 is SGHDT, CDR2 YYEEEE, per germline. CDR3 amino acids: CASSWGRGGTEAFF. The DNA for the CDR3 is TGTGCCAGCAGCTGGGGTAGGGGGGGCACTGAAGCTTTCTTT.